One and the same sample provided the 21 T cell receptor beta chains below, sequenced in a study of blood T cell repertoires in COVID-19. The data were produced by immunoSEQ multiplex PCR, yet TCRdb's version contains in-frame clones alone and is incomplete. The repertoire holds more than 75,000 clones, with approximately 86% as singletons. The sample was peripheral blood. The receptors originated from a woman in her seventies with acute or convalescent COVID-19.

This clone was found a few times. V usage is TRBV11-1 and J usage is TRBJ2-7; weak D call: TRBD1 (5 bases). Germline V CDR1 and CDR2: SGHAT, FQDESV (reference sequence). This CDR3 is 15 amino acids long. The V gene lost 3 bases and the J gene lost 4 bases, with 16 bases spanning the gap. Written as DNA, the CDR3 is TGTGCCAGCAGCTTTCCTGGGGCACCCCGTTACGAGCAGTACTTC. Its protein product is CASSFPGAPRYEQYF.

This clone was seen only a few times. The V gene is TRBV3-1 (or the pseudogene TRBV3-2), the J gene TRBJ1-1, with unresolved D. The length of the CDR3 is 15 residues. V was cut by 3 bases and J by 0 bases, with 11 bases left in between. Germline V gene data show CDR1 as LGHDT and CDR2 as YNNKEL (reference sequence). As DNA, the CDR3 is TGTGCCAGCAGCCAGTCACAGATCATGAACACTGAAGCTTTCTTT. This translates into CASSQSQIMNTEAFF.

The chain has TRBV5-1 and TRBJ1-4, with D perhaps TRBD1 (5 bases). The CDR3 totals 14 residues. Germline V lookup: CDR1 SGHRS, CDR2 YFSETQ. Trimming removed 0 bases from V and 3 bases from J, with 6 bases in between. The CDR3 region is CASSLEGSNEKLFF. Written as DNA, the CDR3 is TGCGCCAGCAGCTTGGAGGGGTCTAATGAAAAACTGTTTTTT.

The V and J genes are TRBV6-5 and TRBJ1-3; D uncertain. The length of the CDR3 is 13 residues. The V and J ends lost 6 bases and 0 bases respectively, with 6 bases between them. Germline V gene lookup returns CDR1 MNHEY and CDR2 SVGAGI. The CDR3 nucleotides are TGTGCCAGCAGACAGAGCTCTGGAAACACCATATATTTT. Amino acid sequence: CASRQSSGNTIYF.

The V gene is TRBV7-9, the J gene TRBJ2-5, with a tentative D call TRBD1 (6 bases). Trimming cost V 7 bases and J 2 bases, with 20 bases left between them. Germline V gene lookup returns CDR1 SEHNR and CDR2 FQNEAQ (reference sequence). The CDR3 runs 16 residues. CDR3 bases: TGTGCCAGCATCGGAGCCGCGGACAGCCCTCAAGAGACCCAGTACTTC. Its translation: CASIGAADSPQETQYF. The full variable domain, its missing parts supplied by reference TRBV7-9 and TRBJ2-5, is DTGVSQNPRHKITKRGQNVTFRCDPISEHNRLYWYRQTLGQGPEFLTYFQNEAQLEKSRLLSDRFSAERPKGSFSTLEIQRTEQGDSAMYLCASIGAADSPQETQYFGPGTRLLVL.

This chain joins TRBV4-1 and TRBJ2-7; a weak D match, TRBD2 (6 bases). Between the trimmed V and J ends, which lost 3 bases and 1 base, there was a span of 10 bases. The CDR3 runs 14 residues. Germline-derived CDR1 and CDR2 are MGHRA and YSYEKL. The CDR3 protein is CASSQQGGSYEQYF. In nucleotides, the CDR3 is TGCGCCAGCAGCCAGCAGGGAGGATCCTACGAGCAGTACTTC.

The J gene is TRBJ2-7, the V gene TRBV27; 7 bases align to TRBD1. This CDR3 region has 15 residues. With 4 bases clipped from V and 2 bases from J, the junction kept 8 bases outside the gene matches. Germline lookup yields CDR1 MNHEY and CDR2 SMNVEV (reference sequence). The CDR3: CASSWGTVPTYEQYF. DNA for the CDR3: TGTGCCAGCAGTTGGGGGACAGTACCCACCTACGAGCAGTACTTC.

The genes are TRBV5-1 and TRBJ2-3; tentative D call: TRBD2 (5 bases). Trimming pared 5 bases from V and 0 bases from J, leaving 16 bases between. There are 16 residues in the CDR3. Germline V gives CDR1 SGHRS, CDR2 YFSETQ. The CDR3 reads CASRIGPAGSTDTQYF. DNA of the CDR3: TGCGCCAGCAGGATCGGCCCTGCGGGTAGCACAGATACGCAGTATTTT.

This clone has just one count. The chain links TRBV19 to TRBJ1-2; a possible D gene is TRBD1 (5 bases). V lost 9 bases, J lost 4 bases, and 24 bases lay in between. Germline V gene sequence: CDR1 LNHDA, CDR2 SQIVND (reference sequence). This CDR3 contains 16 residues. The CDR3 bases are TGTGCCAGCACCCCCTGGGGGGGGATGAGGGCCTATGGCTACACCTTC. Amino acids: CASTPWGGMRAYGYTF.

The rearrangement joins TRBV7-2 to TRBJ2-7, with 7 bases aligning to TRBD1. Germline CDR1 reads SGHTA; CDR2 reads FQGNSA. The CDR3 length is 15 residues. V trimming: 1 base; J trimming: 4 bases; junction bases outside the gene matches: 7. CDR3 residues: CASSLVRQGDYEQYF. The CDR3 DNA reads TGTGCCAGCAGCTTAGTTCGGCAGGGGGATTACGAGCAGTACTTC.

The chain employs TRBV5-1 and TRBJ1-6; TRBD1 matches at 10 bases. The ends lost 3 bases at V and 8 bases at J; junction bases unmatched: 2. Germline V lookup: CDR1 SGHRS, CDR2 YFSETQ. The length of the CDR3 is 14 residues. The CDR3 here is CASSSGQGDSPLHF. In DNA, the CDR3 is TGCGCCAGCAGCTCCGGACAGGGGGATTCACCCCTCCACTTT. Complete variable domain (other parts from reference TRBV5-1 and TRBJ1-6): KAGVTQTPRYLIKTRGQQVTLSCSPISGHRSVSWYQQTPGQGLQFLFEYFSETQRNKGNFPGRFSGRQFSNSRSEMNVSTLELGDSALYLCASSSGQGDSPLHFGNGTRLTVT.

The chain has TRBV10-1 and TRBJ2-2; D gene ambiguous. In germline, CDR1 is WNHNN, CDR2 SYGVQD (reference sequence). The V end was cut by 6 bases, the J end by 3 bases, with 5 bases between. The CDR3 runs 12 residues. The CDR3 coding sequence is TGCGCCAGCAGCGACTACACCGGGGAGCTGTTTTTT. This gives the protein CASSDYTGELFF.

This clone occurred once. The CDR3 DNA is TGTGCCAGCAAACCGGGACAGAATCAGCCCCAGCATTTT. This encodes CASKPGQNQPQHF. The gene calls are TRBV6-5 and TRBJ1-5; 7 bases fit TRBD1. This CDR3 has 13 amino acids. Germline CDR1 is MNHEY and CDR2 is SVGAGI. The ends lost 7 bases at V and 4 bases at J; junction bases unmatched: 4.

V is TRBV18 and J is TRBJ2-5; TRBD1 matches at 7 bases. The germline V gene encodes CDR1 KGHSH and CDR2 LQKENI. This CDR3 region has 13 residues. Trimming at V came to 3 bases and at J to 2 bases, leaving 0 bases not matched to a gene. The CDR3 sequence: CASSPGQQETQYF. The CDR3, as DNA: TGTGCCAGCTCACCGGGACAGCAAGAGACCCAGTACTTC.

V and J are TRBV4-1 and TRBJ1-2; 7 nucleotides agree with TRBD1. Trimming at V came to 4 bases and at J to 0 bases, leaving 11 bases not matched to a gene. CDR1 is MGHRA, CDR2 YSYEKL, per germline. The CDR3 totals 17 residues. CDR3 residues: CASSRHPGQLANYGYTF. In DNA, the CDR3 is TGCGCCAGCAGCCGTCATCCGGGACAGTTAGCTAACTATGGCTACACCTTC.

V usage is TRBV9 and J usage is TRBJ1-4; 9 bases match TRBD1. Germline loops: CDR1 SGDLS, CDR2 YYNGEE. This CDR3 spans 14 amino acids. Germline trimming cut 3 bases from V and 5 bases from J; bases unmatched to any gene: 2. CDR3 amino acids: CASSEGQGNEKLFF. The CDR3 DNA is TGTGCCAGCAGCGAGGGACAGGGAAATGAAAAACTGTTTTTT.

This chain joins TRBV29-1 and TRBJ2-7; TRBD1 agrees at 8 bases. V was pared by 6 bases and J by 5 bases, with 9 bases of the junction left unmatched. Germline V gives CDR1 SQVTM, CDR2 ANQGSEA. CDR3 length: 13 amino acids. CDR3 region: CSVGPDRVHEQYF. The CDR3 DNA reads as TGCAGCGTCGGACCGGACAGGGTTCACGAGCAGTACTTC.

This rearrangement joins TRBV27 to TRBJ1-2; 9 nucleotides align to TRBD1. Germline CDR1 is MNHEY and CDR2 is SMNVEV (reference sequence). The CDR3 covers 15 residues. With V trimmed by 2 bases and J by 7 bases, 8 bases remained unmatched. The CDR3 here is CASSLVGGQGFGYTF. Here the CDR3 DNA reads TGTGCCAGCAGTTTAGTAGGCGGACAGGGGTTTGGCTACACCTTC.

The J gene is TRBJ1-4, the V gene TRBV28, with 9 bases matching TRBD1. CDR3 length: 14 residues. From germline, CDR1 is MDHEN and CDR2 SYDVKM. Unmatched junction bases numbered 8, after V lost 7 bases and J lost 8 bases. The CDR3 nucleotides read TGTGCCAGCACCGCCGGGACAGGGCACGAAAAACTGTTTTTT. It yields the protein CASTAGTGHEKLFF.

The V and J genes are TRBV28 and TRBJ2-7; 8 bases are shared with TRBD2. CDR1 MDHEN and CDR2 SYDVKM come from the germline V gene. The length of the CDR3 is 15 residues. With V trimmed by 6 bases and J by 2 bases, 9 bases remained unmatched. The CDR3 sequence: CASRASGRRPYEQYF. The CDR3 bases are TGTGCCAGCAGGGCCAGCGGGAGAAGGCCCTACGAGCAGTACTTC.

This chain links TRBV30 with TRBJ2-1; 8 bases map to TRBD2. V was clipped by 4 bases and J by 4 bases; unmatched bases: 6. The CDR3 spans 14 residues. Germline V gene lookup returns CDR1 GTSNPN and CDR2 SVGIG (reference sequence). CDR3 sequence reads: CAWNQLAEYNEQFF. CDR3 sequence (DNA): TGTGCCTGGAACCAACTAGCGGAATACAATGAGCAGTTCTTC.